This T cell receptor beta chain was recorded in a study of technical replicates of blood from a few donors. The assay was immunoSEQ multiplex PCR, and TCRdb's table has in-frame clones only and misses some. The profile shows about 82,000 clones, just over 95% of them singletons. Sequencing was performed on T cells isolated from PBMCs. The TCR comes from a human donor in good health.

CDR3 coding DNA: TGTGCCAGCAGCTTAAGCCAAGACACCGGGGAGCTGTTTTTT. Translating gives CASSLSQDTGELFF. This sequence joins TRBV7-9 and TRBJ2-2; D is uncertain. Trimming shortened V by 2 bases and J by 3 bases, and 7 bases separated the two germline ends. Germline V gene sequence: CDR1 SEHNR, CDR2 FQNEAQ (reference sequence). The CDR3 has 14 residues.